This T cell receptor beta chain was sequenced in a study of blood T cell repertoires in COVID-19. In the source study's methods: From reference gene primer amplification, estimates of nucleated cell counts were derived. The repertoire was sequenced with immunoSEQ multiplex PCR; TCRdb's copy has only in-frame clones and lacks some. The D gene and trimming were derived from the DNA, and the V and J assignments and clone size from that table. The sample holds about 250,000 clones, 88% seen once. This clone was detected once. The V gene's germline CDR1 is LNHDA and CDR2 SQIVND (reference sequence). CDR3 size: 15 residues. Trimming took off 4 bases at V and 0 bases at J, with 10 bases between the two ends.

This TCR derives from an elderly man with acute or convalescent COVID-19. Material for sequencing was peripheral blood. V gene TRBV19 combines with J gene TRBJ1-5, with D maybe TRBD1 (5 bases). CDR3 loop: CASSTGHLSNQPQHF. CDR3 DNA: TGTGCCAGTAGTACTGGACATCTTAGCAATCAGCCCCAGCATTTT.